The rows below give T cell receptor beta chains drawn from one sample of a study of shared clonotypes between healthy human individuals. Measured with immunoSEQ multiplex PCR; TCRdb has only the in-frame clones, and not every one. This sample has more than 2 million clones; around 95% occur once, and the top ten carry roughly 0.13%. The specimen was naive CD4+ T cells sorted from blood. Receptors originate from a man between 18 and 29 years old in good health. CDR3s include the opening cysteine and the closing phenylalanine or tryptophan. A D gene is named only where the DNA matches it firmly. Expanded clones are given a class, and other clones once, few, many or no size at all.

>NA|few|TRBV7-2|TRBJ2-3
TGTGCCAGCAGCCCTAGCACAGATACGCAGTATTTT
CASSPSTDTQYF
>TRBD1|NA|TRBV2|TRBJ2-2
TGTGCCAGCAGCGGACAGGGGCCCGACACCGGGGAGCTGTTTTTT
CASSGQGPDTGELFF
>TRBD2|NA|TRBV28|TRBJ2-5
TGTGCCAGCAGTTTATTGGCTAGCGGGGGGCTTGGGGCCCAGTACTTC
CASSLLASGGLGAQYF
>NA|NA|TRBV30|TRBJ2-7
TGTGCCTGGAGTCCCCGGGTACTTCATCTCTACGAGCAGTACTTC
CAWSPRVLHLYEQYF
>NA|NA|TRBV19|TRBJ2-1
TGTGCCAGTACCCGAAGGGGGAGTGAGCAGTTCTTC
CASTRRGSEQFF
>TRBD2|once|TRBV10-3|TRBJ2-1
TGTGCCATCAGTGAGTTGGCGGGAGGGCCGGGCTGGCAGTTCTTC
CAISELAGGPGWQFF
>TRBD1|NA|TRBV10-2|TRBJ1-6
TGCGCCAGCAGTGAAACAGGGGATAATTCACCCCTCCACTTT
CASSETGDNSPLHF
>TRBD1|NA|TRBV5-1|TRBJ2-2
TGCGCCAGCAGCACCGGGACAGCTCCGAACACCGGGGAGCTGTTTTTT
CASSTGTAPNTGELFF
>NA|NA|TRBV19|TRBJ1-2
TGTGCCAGTAGTATGTCAGGACAGCTTTTCTTTAACTATGGCTACACCTTC
CASSMSGQLFFNYGYTF
>NA|NA|TRBV7-2|TRBJ1-3
TGTGCCAGCAGCTTAGCGACAGACTCTGGAAACACCATATATTTT
CASSLATDSGNTIYF
>NA|NA|TRBV5-1|TRBJ2-7
TGCGCCAGCAGCTTAGCAGACCGGGCATCGGGCGAGCAGTACTTC
CASSLADRASGEQYF
>NA|NA|TRBV14|TRBJ2-1
TGTGCCAGCAGCCAAGTCCGTCTCGACTCCTACAATGAGCAGTTCTTC
CASSQVRLDSYNEQFF
>NA|NA|TRBV4-1|TRBJ1-1
TGCGCCAGCAGCCAAGTCAGCCCGCCGAACACTGAAGCTTTCTTT
CASSQVSPPNTEAFF
>NA|NA|TRBV30|TRBJ2-5
TGTGCCTGGAGTGAGGGGGGCGTGGAGACCCAGTACTTC
CAWSEGGVETQYF
>NA|NA|TRBV7-2|TRBJ2-1
TGTGCCAGCAGCTTACCGAGTAGGACTACCAGCTCCTACAATGAGCAGTTCTTC
CASSLPSRTTSSYNEQFF
>NA|NA|TRBV5-4|TRBJ2-6
TGTGCCAGCAGCTTGGGTGGGGTTCTCTCTGGGGCCAACGTCCTGACTTTC
CASSLGGVLSGANVLTF
>TRBD2|NA|TRBV6-5|TRBJ2-2
TGTGCCAGCAGTTATGGCGGGAGTGGTGTCGGGGAGCTGTTTTTT
CASSYGGSGVGELFF
>TRBD1|NA|TRBV6-6|TRBJ1-5
TGTGCCAGCAGTTACTCTCCGGGACAGGTCAATCAGCCCCAGCATTTT
CASSYSPGQVNQPQHF